This T cell receptor beta chain emerged from a study of blood T cell repertoires in COVID-19. Study-level information: The origin of the acute and convalescent COVID-19 samples was the United States, Italy and Spain. PBMCs, B-cell-depleted T cells, or T cells were the source of the cDNA or gDNA that made up the material.

Per germline, CDR1 LGHNA and CDR2 YNFKEQ. CDR3 length: 17 residues. V shed 1 base and J 5 bases; nucleotides not matched to a gene: 9. In the authors' workflow: Quantification of nucleated cells was approximated via reference gene primer amplification. The method was immunoSEQ multiplex PCR; TCRdb's version includes in-frame clones alone and lacks a portion of them. The V and J calls and clone size come from that table; D and trimming were worked out from the DNA. The table records roughly 80,000 clones, 80% to 90% of them present only once. The chain couples TRBV4-2 to TRBJ2-5; TRBD2 aligns across 11 bases. This TCR derives from a woman aged 55-70 years with acute or convalescent COVID-19. The specimen sequenced was peripheral blood. The CDR3 region is CASSQVTSGGLGETQYF. CDR3 coding DNA: TGTGCCAGCAGCCAAGTAACTAGCGGGGGCCTAGGGGAGACCCAGTACTTC.